These 18 T cell receptor beta chains originate from one sample sequenced in a study of human T cells and chemical hapten exposure. Time point reported: patch test 1, 2 weeks after DPC sensitization. The treatment here: therapeutic diphenylcyclopropenone sensitization with weekly scalp DPC. One entry per CDR3 protein, called by TCRdb with MiXCR from the RACE reads. The repertoire holds approximately 340,000 distinct CDR3 sequences, with roughly 6.9% as singletons. Sequencing used whole blood, obtained in connection with sensitization to the hapten diphenylcyclopropenone (DPC). The receptors here all came from a woman under 30 with alopecia areata. Some clones in this sample may be carry-over from other donors' samples.

This clonotype came up many times. The chain recombines TRBV19 with TRBJ2-1; D is perhaps TRBD1 (5 bases). Deletions cut 3 bases from V and 1 base from J, with 25 bases between. The CDR3 totals 20 residues. Germline CDR1 LNHDA, CDR2 SQIVND (reference sequence). CDR3 DNA sequence: TGTGCCAGTAGTATTCTACAAAAAACTCTCAGGGCCGGGTCCTACAATGAGCAGTTCTTC. This encodes CASSILQKTLRAGSYNEQFF. Combining the CDR3 with reference TRBV19 and TRBJ2-1 gives the whole variable domain DGGITQSPKYLFRKEGQNVTLSCEQNLNHDAMYWYRQDPGQGLRLIYYSQIVNDFQKGDIAEGYSVSREKKESFPLTVTSAQKNPTAFYLCASSILQKTLRAGSYNEQFFGPGTRLTVL.

This clonotype was picked up a small number of times. The rearrangement joins TRBV12-3 or TRBV12-4 to TRBJ1-1; D ambiguous. The CDR3 is 15 amino acids. Trimming removed 1 base at V and 1 base at J, with 10 bases between. The CDR3 DNA sequence: TGTGCCAGCAGTTTAGGTAGGCGGAGGAACACTGAAGCTTTCTTT. Residues: CASSLGRRRNTEAFF.

Worth noting for this clonotype: It may be a read error: a sequence one base away is much more abundant. This chain connects TRBV12-3 or TRBV12-4 to TRBJ2-5; no reliable D call. This CDR3 is 13 amino acids long. This CDR3 is CASTPSPPETEYF. CDR3 sequence (DNA): TGTGCCAGCACCCCATCCCCACCAGAGACCGAGTACTTC.

For this clonotype: A junction end diverges from the germline sequence, so it may reflect a read error. The chain recombines TRBV19 with TRBJ2-1; 11 positions agree with TRBD2. The CDR3 totals 15 residues. CDR1 and CDR2 (germline): LNHDA, SQIVND (reference sequence). CDR3 sequence (DNA): TGTGCCAGTAGTATCCTAGCGGGGGGTTACAAAGAGCAGTTCTTC. Translated, it gives CASSILAGGYKEQFF.

There are many counts of this clonotype. The rearrangement links TRBV24-1 to TRBJ1-5; possibly TRBD1 for D (6 bases). CDR3 length equals 16 residues. V was shortened by 3 bases and J by 4 bases, with 15 bases between the two germline ends. Germline V gene data show CDR1 as KGHDR and CDR2 as SFDVKD. The CDR3 bases are TGTGCCACCAGTGATCATTCCGGGACAACAAATCAGCCCCAGCATTTT. It is translated as CATSDHSGTTNQPQHF.

This clonotype appeared many times. This chain uses TRBV5-6 with TRBJ2-3; D gene ambiguous. V shed 0 bases and J shed 3 bases, with 5 bases lying between them. This CDR3 has 13 amino acids. CDR1 and CDR2 (germline): SGHDT, YYEEEE. CDR3 bases: TGTGCCAGCAGCTTGGAACGGACAGATACGCAGTATTTT. Translation gives CASSLERTDTQYF.

The chain recombines TRBV5-5 with TRBJ2-1; no definite D call. V shed 2 bases and J shed 5 bases, with 8 bases lying between them. Looked up from germline, CDR1 is SGHKS and CDR2 is YYEKEE (reference sequence). CDR3 length: 13 residues. In DNA, the CDR3 is TGTGCCAGCAGCTTAGCCCGGCACAATGAGCAGTTCTTC. Amino acid sequence: CASSLARHNEQFF.

This clonotype has a handful of counts. The chain is built from TRBV5-1 and TRBJ1-4; D not certain. This CDR3 is built from 16 residues. Germline loops: CDR1 SGHRS, CDR2 YFSETQ. V gave up 5 bases and J gave up 0 bases, with 14 bases separating them. CDR3 in DNA: TGCGCCAGCAGAGGCATGCCCGATGCAACTAATGAAAAACTGTTTTTT. The encoded protein is CASRGMPDATNEKLFF.

This clonotype was seen ten or more times. The chain couples TRBV6-1 to TRBJ1-5; 7 positions agree with TRBD1. Per germline, CDR1 MNHNS and CDR2 SASEGT. The CDR3 consists of 16 residues. Trimming removed 6 bases from V and 5 bases from J; junction bases left unmatched: 13. The CDR3 region is CASSPQARGRDQPQHF. The CDR3 nucleotides are TGTGCCAGCAGCCCCCAAGCGAGGGGGCGCGATCAGCCCCAGCATTTT.

This clonotype appeared a few times. This chain uses TRBV5-5 with TRBJ1-1; no firm D call. The CDR3 covers 15 residues. Germline V gene data show CDR1 as SGHKS and CDR2 as YYEKEE (reference sequence). V lost 3 bases and J lost 4, with 16 bases in between. CDR3 sequence: CASSWRAYVGTEAFF. The DNA for the CDR3 is TGTGCCAGCAGCTGGAGGGCCTATGTGGGCACTGAAGCTTTCTTT.

In this sample, this clonotype turned up many times. The chain is built from TRBV5-5 and TRBJ2-5; 8 nucleotides line up with TRBD1. The trim removed 4 bases at V and 1 base at J, leaving 6 bases unmatched. Germline CDR1 SGHKS, CDR2 YYEKEE (reference sequence). This CDR3 comprises 15 residues. CDR3: CASSALTGVQETQYF. CDR3 bases: TGTGCCAGCAGCGCATTGACAGGGGTCCAAGAGACCCAGTACTTC.

This clonotype was found many times. This chain connects TRBV7-3 to TRBJ2-6; no reliable D call. Germline lookup yields CDR1 SGHTA and CDR2 FQGTGA. The CDR3 sequence is 15 residues long. V was clipped by 2 bases and J by 0 bases, with 5 bases between them. CDR3 region: CASSLDGSGANVLTF. Here the CDR3 DNA reads TGTGCCAGCAGCTTAGATGGCTCTGGGGCCAACGTCCTGACTTTC. The full variable domain, with the rest looked up from reference TRBV7-3 and TRBJ2-6, is GAGVSQTPSNKVTEKGKYVELRCDPISGHTALYWYRQSLGQGPEFLIYFQGTGAADDSGLPNDRFFAVRPEGSVSTLKIQRTERGDSAVYLCASSLDGSGANVLTFGAGSRLTVL.

The chain is built from TRBV20-1 and TRBJ2-3; TRBD2 aligns across 7 bases. The CDR3 sequence is 14 residues long. V was pared by 6 bases and J by 4 bases, with 10 bases of the junction left unmatched. Germline V gives CDR1 DFQATT, CDR2 SNEGSKA (reference sequence). CDR3 DNA sequence: TGCAGTGCCGAGGAGATGGGGGGGGCAGATACGCAGTATTTT. Translation gives CSAEEMGGADTQYF.

Ten or more counts support this clonotype. The chain couples TRBV6-6 to TRBJ2-1, with 15 bases aligning to TRBD2. Germline lookup yields CDR1 MNHNY and CDR2 SVGAGI (reference sequence). V dropped 5 bases and J dropped 7; count of bases not matched to a gene: 3. This CDR3 spans 15 amino acids. The CDR3 region is CASSRGTSGGNEQFF. For the CDR3, the DNA is TGTGCCAGCAGTCGCGGGACTAGCGGGGGGAATGAGCAGTTCTTC.

At least ten counts were recorded for this clonotype. J is TRBJ1-6 and V is TRBV7-2; TRBD1 agrees at 9 bases. Germline V gene lookup returns CDR1 SGHTA and CDR2 FQGNSA. J gave up 5 bases and V 4 bases, and 0 bases lay outside the gene matches. This CDR3 has 14 residues. The CDR3 DNA is TGTGCCAGCAGCTGGGACAGGGATAATTCACCCCTCCACTTT. Encoded protein: CASSWDRDNSPLHF.

This clonotype was seen repeatedly, ten times or more. This chain connects TRBV5-8 to TRBJ2-3, with TRBD1 matching 10 bases. Germline V lookup: CDR1 SGHTS, CDR2 YDEGEE. V gave up 0 bases and J gave up 0 bases; unmatched junction bases: 7. CDR3 size: 18 residues. CDR3 coding DNA: TGTGCCAGCAGCTTGGCGGACAGGGGGTTCTCTAGCACAGATACGCAGTATTTT. Translating it yields CASSLADRGFSSTDTQYF.

This clonotype was seen at least ten times. The chain has TRBV12-3 or TRBV12-4 and TRBJ2-7, with TRBD1 matching over 7 bases. The CDR3 contains 15 residues. Trimming cost V 2 bases and J 4 bases; bases outside gene matches: 8. CDR3 DNA sequence: TGTGCCAGCAGTTTAACCGAGGGGGCGCGATACGAGCAGTACTTC. Translated, it gives CASSLTEGARYEQYF.

This clonotype was seen ten or more times. This chain uses TRBV5-6 with TRBJ2-3; no firm D call. The CDR3 loop spans 16 amino acids. V gave up 0 bases and J gave up 1 base, with 12 bases separating them. The germline CDR1 and CDR2 sequences are SGHDT and YYEEEE. CDR3 sequence reads: CASSLDPGTGTDTQYF. The CDR3 nucleotides are TGTGCCAGCAGCTTGGATCCGGGTACGGGCACAGATACGCAGTATTTT.